Each of the 2 T cell receptor beta chains below was sequenced from the same sample in a study of blood T cell repertoires in COVID-19. Some clones are missing from TCRdb's copy, which holds only in-frame ones; the method was immunoSEQ multiplex PCR. The data contain 90,000 to 130,000 clones, 88% of them singletons. The sample comprised peripheral blood. The receptors were sampled from a human donor in a cohort sampled during active COVID-19.

This chain links TRBV4-2 with TRBJ1-1; perhaps TRBD1 as D (6 bases). The V end was cut by 2 bases, the J end by 1 base, with 11 bases between. The CDR3 covers 15 residues. Per germline, CDR1 LGHNA and CDR2 YNFKEQ. CDR3 sequence (DNA): TGTGCCAGCAGCCAAACCGGGACACAGAACACTGAAGCTTTCTTT. Its protein is CASSQTGTQNTEAFF.

The genes are TRBV4-1 and TRBJ2-1; D call uncertain. V was trimmed by 0 bases and J by 0 bases, leaving 3 bases between them. The CDR3 has 14 residues. Germline CDR1 MGHRA, CDR2 YSYEKL. CDR3 loop: CASSQDHSYNEQFF. CDR3 DNA: TGCGCCAGCAGCCAAGATCACTCCTACAATGAGCAGTTCTTC.